The 2 T cell receptor beta chains reported below all come from one sample, sequenced in a study of neurological immune-mediated disorders. TCRdb processed the 5' RACE reads anew with MiXCR; each CDR3 protein has one entry. This table holds roughly 30,000 distinct CDR3 sequences, roughly 4.4% found once. The sequenced material came from PBMCs. The receptors were gathered from a man younger than 35 in good health.

This clonotype occurred many times. The V gene is TRBV30, the J gene TRBJ2-7; weak D call: TRBD2 (7 bases). V was trimmed by 0 bases and J by 3 bases, leaving 12 bases between them. The CDR3 is 14 residues long. Germline loops: CDR1 GTSNPN, CDR2 SVGIG (reference sequence). In nucleotides, the CDR3 is TGTGCCTGGAGTGTAACAGGGACTAACTACGAGCAGTACTTC. It codes for CAWSVTGTNYEQYF.

There are many counts of this clonotype. This chain uses TRBV7-9 with TRBJ2-1; D is unresolved. The CDR3 is 15 amino acids. Per the germline V gene, CDR1 is SEHNR and CDR2 is FQNEAQ (reference sequence). V lost 0 bases, J lost 5 bases, and 11 bases lay in between. CDR3 DNA: TGTGCCAGCAGCTTAGCGCATCCAGGCCACAATGAGCAGTTCTTC. As protein: CASSLAHPGHNEQFF.